Following are 6 T cell receptor beta chains from one sample sequenced in a study of T cells in Graves' hyperthyroidism and ophthalmopathy. What was amplified from RNA transcripts were TCR beta CDR3 regions. Researchers ran a first-round RT-PCR on the TCR CDR3 using the HTBI primer set. MiXCR was run by TCRdb on the multiplex PCR reads, yielding one entry per CDR3 protein. The repertoire consists of 280,000 or so distinct CDR3 sequences, with around 25% occurring once and the leading ten covering more than 25%. Input material: blood. These receptors were obtained from a man in his forties with Graves' hyperthyroidism that later progressed to Graves' ophthalmopathy.

The chain combines TRBV6-1 with TRBJ2-2; D might be TRBD1 or TRBD2, each matching 5 bases. Germline CDR1 and CDR2: MNHNS and SASEGT. V was shortened by 8 bases and J by 4 bases, with 17 bases between the two germline ends. The CDR3 spans 15 residues. CDR3 loop: CASLTGRGFTGELFF. The CDR3 DNA reads as TGTGCCAGCCTCACGGGAAGGGGTTTCACCGGGGAGCTGTTTTTT.

This clonotype came up many times. This chain connects TRBV19 to TRBJ1-5; D possibly corresponds to TRBD1 (5 bases). The CDR3 is 17 amino acids. Germline lookup yields CDR1 LNHDA and CDR2 SQIVND (reference sequence). The V gene lost 5 bases and the J gene lost 5 bases, with 22 bases spanning the gap. The CDR3 DNA sequence: TGTGCCAGTAGTCATATGGGAGGACACGATCCCCATCAGCCCCAGCATTTT. Translated, it gives CASSHMGGHDPHQPQHF.

V gene TRBV6-1 combines with J gene TRBJ1-1; 8 bases match TRBD1. Trimming at V came to 4 bases and at J to 6 bases, leaving 4 bases not matched to a gene. CDR3 length: 13 residues. In germline, CDR1 is MNHNS, CDR2 SASEGT. CDR3 DNA: TGTGCCAGCAGTGCCCGACAGGGGTCTGAAGCTTTCTTT. It translates to CASSARQGSEAFF.

This clonotype showed up many times. This chain joins TRBV6-4 and TRBJ2-7; 8 bases are a match to TRBD1. After removal of 3 bases from V and 4 bases from J, the junction contained 8 bases not matched to a gene. Germline CDR1 and CDR2: MRHNA and SNTAGT. CDR3 size: 15 residues. CDR3 protein: CASSERTGLGYEQYF. The CDR3 coding sequence is TGTGCCAGCAGTGAGAGGACAGGGTTGGGGTACGAGCAGTACTTC.

This clonotype was found many times. This sequence joins TRBV19 and TRBJ1-1; D is unclear. This CDR3 is built from 12 residues. Trimming left V 7 bases short and J 1 base short, with 7 bases between. Germline CDR1 LNHDA, CDR2 SQIVND (reference sequence). DNA for the CDR3: TGTGCCAGTAAATGGGGGAACACTGAAGCTTTCTTT. It translates to CASKWGNTEAFF.

Here the CDR3 reads CASTEGLAGRETQYF. The CDR3 region has the DNA TGTGCCAGCACCGAAGGACTAGCGGGAAGAGAGACCCAGTACTTC. J is TRBJ2-5 and V is TRBV6-1; 12 bases match TRBD2. Per the germline V gene, CDR1 is MNHNS and CDR2 is SASEGT. Trimming cost V 7 bases and J 4 bases; bases outside gene matches: 7. CDR3 size: 15 residues.